This entry features one TCR beta chain sequence. Antigen: not known. These data belong to a study of shared clonotypes between healthy human individuals. In replicate PCRs of sorted subsets, around 0.2 ug DNA, about 30,000 T cell genomes, was used. Data came from immunoSEQ multiplex PCR; TCRdb stores just in-frame clones and leaves some out. In the table there are about 2.4 million clones, roughly 92% of which are singletons. Overall study findings and caveats: Compared with memory subsets, naive subsets generally had larger estimated richness.

Material for sequencing was naive CD4+ T cells sorted from blood. Subset meaning: CD45RA+ positively selected. The origin of this receptor is a man between 18 and 29 years old in good health.

In nucleotides, the CDR3 is TGTGCCTGCGGGTTTGGGGGCACCGGGGAGCTGTTTTTT. Residues: CACGFGGTGELFF. V gene TRBV30 combines with J gene TRBJ2-2; D tentatively fits TRBD1 or TRBD2 (5 bases each). Germline lookup yields CDR1 GTSNPN and CDR2 SVGIG (reference sequence). Trimming shortened V by 6 bases and J by 4 bases, and 12 bases separated the two germline ends. The CDR3 has 13 residues.